Below, one T cell receptor beta chain is given with its context. The sample is drawn from a study of CD8 T cells in Susac syndrome. Losses at the gene ends were 7 bases for V and 1 base for J; bases not matched to a gene: 12. The CDR3 covers 16 residues. Germline loops: CDR1 MNHEY, CDR2 SVGEGT. With random hexamers, 0.5 to 1 ug RNA was reverse transcribed. TCRdb called the immunoSEQ multiplex PCR reads again in MiXCR, with one record for every CDR3 protein. The table includes around 80,000 distinct CDR3 sequences, about 95% detected once. The specimen was CD8+ T cells from PBMCs. The J gene is TRBJ2-7, the V gene TRBV6-2 or TRBV6-3; TRBD1 agrees at 8 bases. This TCR came from a human donor with Susac syndrome. CDR3 DNA: TGTGCCAGCATTGCCACACTTCGGGACAGGTCCTACGAGCAGTACTTC. Translation: CASIATLRDRSYEQYF.